The entry below describes one TCR beta chain. The antigen remains undetermined. Sample time point: after dendritic cell vaccination, including at tumor progression/relapse. None of the glioblastoma patients had an isocitrate dehydrogenase mutation. PBMC sampling occurred before vaccination, two weeks after the third dose, and at progression. CDR1 and CDR2 from the germline V gene are MNHNY and SVGAGI (reference sequence). V was cut by 3 bases and J by 4 bases, with 12 bases left in between. The CDR3 is made up of 15 amino acids. This entry is derived from a study of glioma-infiltrating T cells after dendritic cell vaccination. Across the whole study: Patients had newly diagnosed or recurrent glioblastoma and received dendritic cell vaccines.

The data were produced by immunoSEQ multiplex PCR, yet TCRdb's version contains in-frame clones alone and is incomplete. The data contain more than 85,000 clones, about 90% of them singletons. Findings and caveats of the study: Only a small number of patients had complete blood and tumor samples.

This material consisted of blood, taken after dendritic cell vaccination. This chain links TRBV6-6 with TRBJ1-4; a weak D match, TRBD1 (6 bases). The source is a human donor with glioblastoma. The CDR3 nucleotides read TGTGCCAGCAGTTATAGACAGGCTATTAATGAAAAACTGTTTTTT. Residues: CASSYRQAINEKLFF.